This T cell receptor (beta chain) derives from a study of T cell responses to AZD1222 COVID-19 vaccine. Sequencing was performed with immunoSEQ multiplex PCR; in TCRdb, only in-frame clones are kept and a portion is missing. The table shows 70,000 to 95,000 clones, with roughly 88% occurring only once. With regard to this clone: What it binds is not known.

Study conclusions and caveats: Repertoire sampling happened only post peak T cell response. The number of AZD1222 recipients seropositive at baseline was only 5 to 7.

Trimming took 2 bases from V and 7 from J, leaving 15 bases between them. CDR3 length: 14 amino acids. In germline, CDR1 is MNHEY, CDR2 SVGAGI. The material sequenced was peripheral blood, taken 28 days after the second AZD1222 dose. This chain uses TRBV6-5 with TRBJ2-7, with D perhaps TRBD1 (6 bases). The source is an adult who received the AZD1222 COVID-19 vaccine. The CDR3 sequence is CASSYDYRVGEQYF. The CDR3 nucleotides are TGTGCCAGCAGTTACGACTACAGGGTTGGGGAGCAGTACTTC.